A selection of T cell receptor beta chains follows, all from one sample in a study of T-cell memory formation after mild COVID-19. One entry per CDR3 protein results from TCRdb running MiXCR on the 5' RACE reads. Among approximately 340,000 distinct CDR3 sequences listed, 10% to 15% were seen once. Sequenced: PBMCs or a T cell subset sorted from them (not recorded which). These receptors were collected from a man aged 18 to 29 who had mild COVID-19 (a few samples of this study predate the infection). Cell type and time point are not known. The CDR3 runs from the conserved cysteine through the conserved F or W. The order of the fields is CDR3 length, J gene, D gene, clone size, V gene, CDR3 protein, CDR3 DNA. D genes are given only for firm matches. Rows may omit the clone size; those that give it use once, few, many or a size class.

length: 18; J: TRBJ2-1; D: TRBD2; size: -; V: TRBV29-1; CDR3: CSVERAAGYRGGPDEQFF; DNA: TGCAGCGTTGAACGGGCGGCAGGATACCGGGGGGGCCCCGATGAGCAGTTCTTC
length: 16; J: TRBJ2-2; D: TRBD2; size: -; V: TRBV5-8; CDR3: CASSYGTSGGGGELFF; DNA: TGTGCCAGCAGCTACGGGACTAGCGGGGGCGGCGGGGAGCTGTTTTTT
length: 17; J: TRBJ2-3; D: TRBD1; size: few; V: TRBV24-1; CDR3: CATTQGARARRTDTQYF; DNA: TGTGCCACCACTCAGGGGGCTAGGGCCAGGAGGACAGATACGCAGTATTTT
length: 14; J: TRBJ2-2; D: -; size: -; V: TRBV7-9; CDR3: CASSPEMWSGELFF; DNA: TGTGCCAGCAGCCCTGAGATGTGGTCCGGGGAGCTGTTTTTT
length: 14; J: TRBJ1-6; D: -; size: many; V: TRBV18; CDR3: CASSQGGIDSPLHF; DNA: TGTGCCAGCTCACAGGGGGGAATTGACTCACCCCTCCACTTT
length: 13; J: TRBJ1-2; D: TRBD1; size: few; V: TRBV7-9; CDR3: CASRTGDYDGYTF; DNA: TGTGCCAGCAGAACAGGGGACTATGATGGCTACACCTTC
length: 13; J: TRBJ1-3; D: -; size: -; V: TRBV5-1; CDR3: CASSGTLGNTIYF; DNA: TGCGCCTCCTCCGGGACTCTGGGAAACACCATATATTTT
length: 15; J: TRBJ2-7; D: -; size: -; V: TRBV4-1; CDR3: CASSQGGSGVYEQYF; DNA: TGCGCCAGCAGCCAAGGAGGGAGTGGGGTCTACGAGCAGTACTTC
length: 15; J: TRBJ2-2; D: -; size: few; V: TRBV12-3/TRBV12-4; CDR3: CASSKTGPYTGELFF; DNA: TGTGCCAGCAGTAAGACAGGACCCTACACCGGGGAGCTGTTTTTT
length: 13; J: TRBJ1-5; D: -; size: -; V: TRBV11-1; CDR3: CASSFDRNQPQHF; DNA: TGTGCCAGCAGTTTCGACCGCAATCAGCCCCAGCATTTT
length: 13; J: TRBJ1-2; D: -; size: few; V: TRBV5-1; CDR3: CASSLTEAYGYTF; DNA: TGCGCCAGCAGCTTGACAGAAGCATATGGCTACACCTTC
length: 15; J: TRBJ2-1; D: TRBD1; size: -; V: TRBV3-1; CDR3: CASSQGDRERNEQFF; DNA: TGTGCCAGCAGCCAAGGGGACAGGGAGAGGAATGAGCAGTTCTTC
length: 18; J: TRBJ1-4; D: TRBD1; size: -; V: TRBV7-9; CDR3: CASSRTPGQGALNEKLFF; DNA: TGTGCCAGCAGTCGGACACCGGGACAGGGGGCGCTTAATGAAAAACTGTTTTTT
length: 17; J: TRBJ1-2; D: TRBD1; size: -; V: TRBV7-9; CDR3: CASSLGTAIPRVYGYTF; DNA: TGTGCCAGCAGCCTTGGGACAGCCATACCCCGCGTATATGGCTACACCTTC
length: 17; J: TRBJ2-1; D: TRBD2; size: many; V: TRBV7-2; CDR3: CASSRSGGPGSYNEQFF; DNA: TGTGCCAGCAGCAGAAGCGGGGGGCCCGGCTCCTACAATGAGCAGTTCTTC
length: 14; J: TRBJ2-1; D: TRBD1; size: many; V: TRBV5-1; CDR3: CASSPDRGPNEQFF; DNA: TGCGCCAGCAGCCCGGACAGGGGGCCCAATGAGCAGTTCTTC
length: 13; J: TRBJ1-1; D: -; size: many; V: TRBV6-5; CDR3: CASSYDSHTEAFF; DNA: TGTGCCAGCAGTTACGACAGTCACACTGAAGCTTTCTTT
length: 13; J: TRBJ1-5; D: -; size: few; V: TRBV7-2; CDR3: CASSDGQNQPQHF; DNA: TGTGCCAGCAGCGACGGACAGAACCAGCCCCAGCATTTT
length: 17; J: TRBJ1-1; D: -; size: -; V: TRBV4-2; CDR3: CASSQDIGGTWGTEAFF; DNA: TGTGCCAGCAGCCAAGATATTGGAGGGACGTGGGGCACTGAAGCTTTCTTT
length: 16; J: TRBJ2-5; D: TRBD2; size: few; V: TRBV4-1; CDR3: CASSQWGLAGGETQYF; DNA: TGCGCCAGCAGCCAGTGGGGACTAGCGGGGGGAGAGACCCAGTACTTC
length: 16; J: TRBJ1-4; D: TRBD1; size: many; V: TRBV5-1; CDR3: CASSPRDRGTNEKLFF; DNA: TGCGCCAGCAGCCCCCGGGACAGGGGAACTAATGAAAAACTGTTTTTT
length: 12; J: TRBJ2-7; D: -; size: few; V: TRBV6-5; CDR3: CATEGAGYEQYF; DNA: TGTGCCACCGAGGGCGCTGGGTACGAGCAGTACTTC
length: 14; J: TRBJ2-7; D: TRBD1; size: -; V: TRBV15; CDR3: CATSPWTGIYEQYF; DNA: TGTGCCACCAGTCCCTGGACAGGGATCTACGAGCAGTACTTC
length: 17; J: TRBJ2-7; D: TRBD2; size: few; V: TRBV7-9; CDR3: CASSHSGRLAGSYEQYF; DNA: TGTGCCAGCAGCCATAGCGGTCGACTAGCGGGCTCCTACGAGCAGTACTTC
length: 14; J: TRBJ2-7; D: -; size: few; V: TRBV14; CDR3: CASSQDETPYEQYF; DNA: TGTGCCAGCAGCCAAGATGAAACCCCTTACGAGCAGTACTTC
length: 16; J: TRBJ2-7; D: -; size: -; V: TRBV7-9; CDR3: CASSLIAGLSSHEQYF; DNA: TGTGCCAGCAGCCTTATAGCCGGGCTAAGTAGCCACGAGCAGTACTTC
length: 15; J: TRBJ2-1; D: -; size: once; V: TRBV3-1; CDR3: CASSQGGIARPEQFF; DNA: TGTGCCAGCAGCCAAGGGGGGATAGCGAGGCCGGAGCAGTTCTTC
length: 17; J: TRBJ1-6; D: -; size: few; V: TRBV4-3; CDR3: CASSQGGAKSDNSPLHF; DNA: TGCGCCAGCAGCCAAGGTGGGGCCAAATCGGATAATTCACCCCTCCACTTT
length: 13; J: TRBJ2-5; D: -; size: few; V: TRBV6-2/TRBV6-3; CDR3: CASSYPAKETQYF; DNA: TGTGCCAGCAGTTACCCGGCAAAAGAGACCCAGTACTTC
length: 13; J: TRBJ1-1; D: -; size: -; V: TRBV14; CDR3: CASSRTGFTEAFF; DNA: TGTGCCAGCAGCCGCACAGGGTTCACTGAAGCTTTCTTT
length: 12; J: TRBJ1-1; D: -; size: -; V: TRBV7-9; CDR3: CATQGQNTEAFF; DNA: TGTGCCACACAGGGTCAGAACACTGAAGCTTTCTTT
length: 12; J: TRBJ1-1; D: -; size: -; V: TRBV6-2/TRBV6-3; CDR3: CASRPGTTEAFF; DNA: TGTGCCAGCAGACCAGGGACCACTGAAGCTTTCTTT
length: 14; J: TRBJ2-7; D: -; size: many; V: TRBV25-1; CDR3: CASASRDNSYEQYF; DNA: TGTGCCAGCGCCTCCCGGGACAACTCCTACGAGCAGTACTTC
length: 13; J: TRBJ2-7; D: -; size: few; V: TRBV12-3/TRBV12-4; CDR3: CASSPGPIYEQYF; DNA: TGTGCCAGCAGTCCCGGGCCGATCTACGAGCAGTACTTC
length: 14; J: TRBJ2-1; D: -; size: few; V: TRBV7-9; CDR3: CASSFGAVVNEQFF; DNA: TGTGCCAGCAGCTTTGGAGCGGTGGTCAATGAGCAGTTCTTC
length: 14; J: TRBJ2-5; D: -; size: -; V: TRBV24-1; CDR3: CATSDTSIQETQYF; DNA: TGTGCCACCAGTGATACATCCATACAAGAGACCCAGTACTTC
length: 13; J: TRBJ2-1; D: -; size: -; V: TRBV7-2; CDR3: CASRRSSLDEQFF; DNA: TGTGCCAGCAGACGTAGCAGCCTAGATGAGCAGTTCTTC
length: 13; J: TRBJ2-7; D: -; size: -; V: TRBV4-2; CDR3: CASSQVFNYEQYF; DNA: TGTGCCAGCAGCCAAGTTTTTAACTACGAGCAGTACTTC
length: 14; J: TRBJ2-5; D: TRBD2; size: -; V: TRBV29-1; CDR3: CSVELAGLQETQYF; DNA: TGCAGCGTTGAGCTAGCGGGGCTCCAAGAGACCCAGTACTTC